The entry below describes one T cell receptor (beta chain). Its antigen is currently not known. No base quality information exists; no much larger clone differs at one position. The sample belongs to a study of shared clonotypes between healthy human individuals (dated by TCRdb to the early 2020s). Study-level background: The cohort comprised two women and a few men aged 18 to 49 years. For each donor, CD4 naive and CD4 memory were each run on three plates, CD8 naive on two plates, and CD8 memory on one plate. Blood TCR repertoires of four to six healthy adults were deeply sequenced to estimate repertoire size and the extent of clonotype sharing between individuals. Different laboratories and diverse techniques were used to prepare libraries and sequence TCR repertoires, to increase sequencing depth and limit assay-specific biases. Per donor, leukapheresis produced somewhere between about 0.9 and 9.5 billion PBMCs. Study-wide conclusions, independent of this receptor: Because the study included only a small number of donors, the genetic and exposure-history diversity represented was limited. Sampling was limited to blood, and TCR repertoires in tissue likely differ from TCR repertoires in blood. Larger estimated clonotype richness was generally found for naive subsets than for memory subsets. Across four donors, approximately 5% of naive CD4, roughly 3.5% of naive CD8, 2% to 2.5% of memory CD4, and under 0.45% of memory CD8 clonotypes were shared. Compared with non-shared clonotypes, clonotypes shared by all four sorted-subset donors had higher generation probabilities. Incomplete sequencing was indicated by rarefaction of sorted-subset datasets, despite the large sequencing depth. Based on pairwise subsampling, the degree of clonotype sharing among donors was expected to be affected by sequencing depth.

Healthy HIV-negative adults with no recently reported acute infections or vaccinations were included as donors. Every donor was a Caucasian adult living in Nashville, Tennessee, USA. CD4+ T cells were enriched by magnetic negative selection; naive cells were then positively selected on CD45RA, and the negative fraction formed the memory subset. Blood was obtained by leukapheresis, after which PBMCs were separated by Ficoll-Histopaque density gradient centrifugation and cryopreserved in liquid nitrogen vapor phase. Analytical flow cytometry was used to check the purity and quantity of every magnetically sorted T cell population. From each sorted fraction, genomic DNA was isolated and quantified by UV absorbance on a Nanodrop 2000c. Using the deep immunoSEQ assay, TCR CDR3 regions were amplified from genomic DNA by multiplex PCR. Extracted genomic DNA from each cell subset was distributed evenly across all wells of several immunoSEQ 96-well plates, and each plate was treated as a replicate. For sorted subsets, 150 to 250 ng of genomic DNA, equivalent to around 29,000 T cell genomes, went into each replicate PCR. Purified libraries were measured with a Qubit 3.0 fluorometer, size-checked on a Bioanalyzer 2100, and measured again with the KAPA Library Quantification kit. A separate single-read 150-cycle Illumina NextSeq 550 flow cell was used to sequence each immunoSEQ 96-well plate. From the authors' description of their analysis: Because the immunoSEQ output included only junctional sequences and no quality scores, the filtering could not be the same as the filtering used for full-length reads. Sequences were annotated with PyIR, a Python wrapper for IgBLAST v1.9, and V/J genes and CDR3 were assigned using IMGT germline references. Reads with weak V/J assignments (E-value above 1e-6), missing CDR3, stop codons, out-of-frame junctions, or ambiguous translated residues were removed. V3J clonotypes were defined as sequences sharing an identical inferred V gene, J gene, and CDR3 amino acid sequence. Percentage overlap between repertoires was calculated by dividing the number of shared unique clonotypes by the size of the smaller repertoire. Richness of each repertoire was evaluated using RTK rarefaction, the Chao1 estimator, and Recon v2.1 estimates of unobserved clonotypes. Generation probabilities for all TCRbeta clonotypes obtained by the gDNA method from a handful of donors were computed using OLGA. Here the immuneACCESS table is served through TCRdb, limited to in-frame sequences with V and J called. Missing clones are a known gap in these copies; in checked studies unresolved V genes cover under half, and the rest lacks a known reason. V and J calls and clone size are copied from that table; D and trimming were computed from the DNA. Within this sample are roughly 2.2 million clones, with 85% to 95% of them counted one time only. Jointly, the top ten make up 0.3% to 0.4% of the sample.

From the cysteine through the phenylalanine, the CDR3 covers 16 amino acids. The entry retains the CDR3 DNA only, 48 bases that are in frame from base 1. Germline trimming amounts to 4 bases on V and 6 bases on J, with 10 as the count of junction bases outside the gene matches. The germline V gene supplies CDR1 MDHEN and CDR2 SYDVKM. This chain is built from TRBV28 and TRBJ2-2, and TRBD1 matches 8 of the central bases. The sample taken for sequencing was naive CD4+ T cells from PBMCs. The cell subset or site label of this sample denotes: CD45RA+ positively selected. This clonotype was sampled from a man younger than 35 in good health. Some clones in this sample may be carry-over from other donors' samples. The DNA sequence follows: TGTGCCAGCAGTTCTGTTGGACAGGGAAGGGCCGGGGAGCTGTTTTTT. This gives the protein CASSSVGQGRAGELFF. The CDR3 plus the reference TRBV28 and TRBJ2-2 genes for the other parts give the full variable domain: DVKVTQSSRYLVKRTGEKVFLECVQDMDHENMFWYRQDPGLGLRLIYFSYDVKMKEKGDIPEGYSVSREKKERFSLILESASTNQTSMYLCASSSVGQGRAGELFFGEGSRLTVL.